This T cell receptor beta chain came from a study of T cells after yellow fever vaccination. Findings and caveats of the study: Contamination of FACS-sorted repertoires by abundant clonotypes from the bulk population could occur. Researchers noted that a small share of clonotypes showed up in both CD4 and CD8 compartments.

The germline CDR1 and CDR2 sequences are MNHEY and SMNVEV (reference sequence). V was pared by 5 bases and J by 7 bases, with 21 bases between. The CDR3 is 17 residues long. Each CDR3 protein is one row after TCRdb ran MiXCR on the 5' RACE reads. The table lists tens of thousands of distinct CDR3 sequences, around 7% of them singletons, with 41% in the top ten. A note on this clonotype: What it binds is not known.

Sequences were derived from CD8+ T cells sorted from PBMCs, sampled on the day of the yellow fever booster vaccination. The TCR comes from a man younger than 40 who received the YFV17D yellow fever vaccine. V is TRBV27 and J is TRBJ1-6; TRBD1 might be the D (6 bases). CDR3 nucleotide sequence: TGTGCCAGCAGTCCATGGGGACACGGGGGTCGAAATTCACCCCTCCACTTT. This codes for CASSPWGHGGRNSPLHF.